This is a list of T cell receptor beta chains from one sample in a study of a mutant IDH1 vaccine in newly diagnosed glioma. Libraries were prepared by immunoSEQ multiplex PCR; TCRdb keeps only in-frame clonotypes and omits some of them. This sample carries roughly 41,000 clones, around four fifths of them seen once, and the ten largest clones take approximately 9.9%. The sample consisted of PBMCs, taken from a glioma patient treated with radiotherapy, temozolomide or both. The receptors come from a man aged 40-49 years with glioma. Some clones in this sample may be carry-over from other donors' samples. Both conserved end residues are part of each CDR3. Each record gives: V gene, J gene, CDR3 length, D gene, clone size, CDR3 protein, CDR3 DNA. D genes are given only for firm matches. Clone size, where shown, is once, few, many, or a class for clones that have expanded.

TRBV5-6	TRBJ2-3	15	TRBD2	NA	CASSLEARGGGTQYF	TGTGCCAGCAGCTTAGAAGCGCGGGGGGGAGGTACGCAGTATTTT
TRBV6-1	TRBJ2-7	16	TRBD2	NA	CASSAGLAGDPYEQYF	TGTGCCAGCAGTGCTGGACTAGCGGGGGATCCCTACGAGCAGTACTTC
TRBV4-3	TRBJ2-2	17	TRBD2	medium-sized	CASSQDLDGGRTGELFF	TGCGCCAGCAGCCAAGATCTGGACGGGGGGAGAACCGGGGAGCTGTTTTTT
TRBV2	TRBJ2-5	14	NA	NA	CASSENGPWETQYF	TGTGCCAGCAGTGAAAACGGGCCTTGGGAGACCCAGTACTTC
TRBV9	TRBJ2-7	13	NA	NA	CASSQDLNYEQYF	TGTGCCAGCAGCCAAGATCTGAACTACGAGCAGTACTTC
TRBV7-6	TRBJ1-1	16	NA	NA	CASSLARGGMNTEAFF	TGTGCCAGCAGCTTAGCCCGGGGAGGGATGAACACTGAAGCTTTCTTT
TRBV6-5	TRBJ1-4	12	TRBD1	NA	CASGTANEKLFF	TGTGCCAGTGGGACAGCTAATGAAAAACTGTTTTTT
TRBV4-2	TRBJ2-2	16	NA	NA	CASSPSGPISNGELFF	TGTGCCAGCAGCCCGTCGGGCCCCATTAGCAACGGGGAGCTGTTTTTT
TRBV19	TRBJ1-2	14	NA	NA	CASKERVGDYGYTF	TGTGCCAGTAAGGAAAGGGTAGGCGACTATGGCTACACCTTC
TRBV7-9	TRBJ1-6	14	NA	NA	CASSRDRWDSPLHF	TGTGCCAGCAGCCGAGACAGGTGGGATTCACCCCTCCACTTT
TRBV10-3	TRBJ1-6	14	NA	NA	CAISDEGAYSPLHF	TGTGCCATCAGTGACGAGGGCGCGTATTCACCCCTCCACTTT
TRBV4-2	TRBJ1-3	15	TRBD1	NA	CASSQGQGPGNTIYF	TGTGCCAGCAGCCAAGGACAGGGGCCTGGAAACACCATATATTTT
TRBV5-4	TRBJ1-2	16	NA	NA	CASSLSRGGDNYGYTF	TGTGCCAGCAGTTTGTCCCGTGGGGGGGATAACTATGGCTACACCTTC
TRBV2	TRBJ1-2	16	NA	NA	CASSTVDRAFRDGYTF	TGTGCCAGCAGTACGGTTGACCGAGCTTTTCGGGACGGCTACACCTTC
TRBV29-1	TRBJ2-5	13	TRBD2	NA	CSARAGGRETQYF	TGCAGTGCCAGGGCGGGGGGGCGTGAGACCCAGTACTTC
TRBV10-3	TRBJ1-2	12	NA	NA	CAISETNYGYTF	TGTGCCATCAGTGAGACAAACTATGGCTACACCTTC
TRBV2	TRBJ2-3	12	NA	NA	CASSDRADTQYF	TGTGCCAGCAGTGATCGAGCAGATACGCAGTATTTT
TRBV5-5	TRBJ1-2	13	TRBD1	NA	CASSFTGEAGYTF	TGTGCCAGCAGCTTTACAGGGGAGGCTGGCTACACCTTC
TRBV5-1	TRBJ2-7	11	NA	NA	CASSSNYEQYF	TGCGCCAGCAGCTCCAACTACGAGCAGTACTTC
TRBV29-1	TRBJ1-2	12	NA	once	CSVEEGGYGYTF	TGCAGCGTCGAGGAAGGCGGGTATGGCTACACCTTC
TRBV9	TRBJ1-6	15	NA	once	CASSDSLPSGSPLHF	TGTGCCAGCAGCGACAGCTTACCGTCGGGTTCACCCCTCCACTTT
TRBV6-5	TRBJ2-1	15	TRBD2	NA	CASSHTSGGHNEQFF	TGTGCCAGCAGCCACACTAGCGGGGGGCACAATGAGCAGTTCTTC
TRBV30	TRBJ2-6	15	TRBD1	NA	CAWSEQGTGANVLTF	TGTGCCTGGAGCGAACAGGGGACTGGGGCCAACGTCCTGACTTTC
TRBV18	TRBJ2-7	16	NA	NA	CASSVFSGVSSYEQYF	TGTGCCAGCTCAGTTTTCTCAGGGGTAAGCTCCTACGAGCAGTACTTC
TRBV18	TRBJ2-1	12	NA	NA	CASSRPPGQQFF	TGTGCCAGCTCGAGGCCGCCGGGACAGCAGTTCTTC
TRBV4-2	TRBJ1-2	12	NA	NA	CASSQAGYYYTF	TGTGCCAGCAGCCAAGCGGGTTATTACTACACCTTC
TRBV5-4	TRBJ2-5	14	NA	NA	CASSLVAGPETQYF	TGTGCCAGCAGCTTGGTCGCGGGGCCTGAGACCCAGTACTTC
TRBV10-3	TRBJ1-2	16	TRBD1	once	CAISALEGAYNYGYTF	TGTGCCATCAGTGCCCTGGAGGGGGCATACAACTATGGCTACACCTTC
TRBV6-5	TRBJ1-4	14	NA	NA	CASSYSQFNEKLFF	TGTGCCAGCAGTTACTCCCAGTTTAATGAAAAACTGTTTTTT
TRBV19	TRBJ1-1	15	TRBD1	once	CASSKSGTGASEAFF	TGTGCCAGTAGTAAATCCGGGACAGGGGCGTCTGAAGCTTTCTTT
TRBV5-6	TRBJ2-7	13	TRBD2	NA	CASSLVRGDEQYF	TGTGCCAGCAGCTTGGTTCGGGGGGACGAGCAGTACTTC
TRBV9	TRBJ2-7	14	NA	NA	CASSPDSGSYEQYF	TGTGCCAGCAGCCCGGACAGCGGGTCTTACGAGCAGTACTTC
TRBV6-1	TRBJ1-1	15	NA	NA	CASRFVQVWGTEAFF	TGTGCCAGCAGATTTGTACAGGTCTGGGGAACTGAAGCTTTCTTT
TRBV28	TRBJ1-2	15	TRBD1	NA	CASRNPQGGSRGYTF	TGTGCCAGCAGAAACCCCCAGGGGGGATCGAGGGGCTACACCTTC
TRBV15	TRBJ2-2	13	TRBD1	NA	CATGTGGGGELFF	TGTGCCACTGGAACAGGGGGCGGCGGGGAGCTGTTTTTT
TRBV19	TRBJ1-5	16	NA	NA	CASMGQGRLGNQPQHF	TGTGCCAGTATGGGGCAGGGGAGGTTGGGCAATCAGCCCCAGCATTTT
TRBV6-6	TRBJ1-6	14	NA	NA	CASRPGTNVTPLHF	TGTGCCAGCAGGCCCGGGACAAATGTAACACCCCTCCACTTT
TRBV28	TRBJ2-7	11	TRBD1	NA	CASRRDRSTYF	TGTGCCAGCAGGAGGGACAGAAGTACGTACTTC
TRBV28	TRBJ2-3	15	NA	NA	CASSSPGHPADTQYF	TGTGCCAGCAGTTCACCGGGGCACCCAGCGGATACGCAGTATTTT
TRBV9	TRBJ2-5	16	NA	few	CASSVDGEVGVSTQYF	TGTGCCAGCAGCGTAGACGGGGAGGTGGGTGTCTCGACCCAGTACTTC
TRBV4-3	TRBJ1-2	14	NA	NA	CASSQEPFSYGYTF	TGCGCCAGCAGCCAAGAACCGTTTTCCTATGGCTACACCTTC
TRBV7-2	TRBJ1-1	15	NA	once	CASSLVGSGVTEAFF	TGTGCCAGCAGCTTAGTGGGGAGTGGGGTCACTGAAGCTTTCTTT
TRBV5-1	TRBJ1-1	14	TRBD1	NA	CASSWGQGDTEAFF	TGCGCCAGCAGCTGGGGACAGGGAGACACTGAAGCTTTCTTT
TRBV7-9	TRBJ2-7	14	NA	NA	CASSLARNWDEQYF	TGTGCCAGCAGCTTAGCACGTAACTGGGACGAGCAGTACTTC
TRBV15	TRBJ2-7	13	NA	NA	CATSTYRDGEQYF	TGTGCCACCAGCACGTATCGGGACGGTGAGCAGTACTTC
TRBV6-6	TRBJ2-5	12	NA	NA	CASRGQRETQYF	TGTGCCAGCAGGGGACAACGAGAGACCCAGTACTTC
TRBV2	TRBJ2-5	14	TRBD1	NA	CASRMAGGYETQYF	TGTGCCAGCAGAATGGCAGGGGGTTACGAGACCCAGTACTTC
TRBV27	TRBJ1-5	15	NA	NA	CASSLNGQSNQPQHF	TGTGCCAGCAGTTTAAATGGACAGTCCAATCAGCCCCAGCATTTT